A selection of T cell receptor beta chains follows, all from one sample in a study of control samples from healthy donors and cancer patients. TCRdb keeps only in-frame clones here, not all; method: immunoSEQ multiplex PCR. The sample lists approximately 76,000 clones, 75% to 85% occurring once. Input material: PBMCs. The origin of the receptors is a man between 60 and 75 years old with head and neck cancer. The CDR3 runs from the conserved cysteine through the conserved F or W. D genes are given only for firm matches. Clone size is shown for a subset of rows, as once, few, many or a class of expanded clone.

size	D	V	J	CDR3	DNA
.	TRBD2	TRBV6-5	TRBJ2-7	CASSSGLAAAGEQYF	TGTGCCAGCAGTTCAGGACTAGCGGCGGCGGGCGAGCAGTACTTC
.	.	TRBV11-2	TRBJ2-1	CASSRVHAGEQFF	TGTGCCAGCAGCCGCGTTCATGCGGGAGAGCAGTTCTTC
once	TRBD1	TRBV27	TRBJ2-1	CASSMDRHNEQFF	TGTGCCAGCAGCATGGACAGGCACAATGAGCAGTTCTTC
.	.	TRBV1	TRBJ2-7	CTSSHRGKGEQYF	TGCACCAGCAGCCACAGGGGTAAGGGCGAGCAGTACTTC
.	.	TRBV28	TRBJ1-2	CASSSILGQGRYTF	TGTGCCAGCAGTTCCATCCTTGGACAAGGTCGGTACACCTTC
.	TRBD1	TRBV11-2	TRBJ2-5	CASSVTRDRGQETQYF	TGTGCCAGCAGCGTCACCCGGGACAGGGGGCAAGAGACCCAGTACTTC
.	.	TRBV6-4	TRBJ2-3	CASSDSMGGTDTQYF	TGTGCCAGCAGTGACTCGATGGGGGGCACAGATACGCAGTATTTT
.	.	TRBV13	TRBJ2-3	CASSLSLNTQYF	TGTGCCAGCAGCTTAAGTCTAAATACGCAGTATTTT
.	.	TRBV6-5	TRBJ2-1	CASSYSGAHNEQFF	TGTGCCAGCAGTTACTCCGGGGCCCACAATGAGCAGTTCTTC
.	TRBD1	TRBV5-6	TRBJ1-1	CASNRDRNTEAFF	TGTGCCAGCAACAGGGACAGGAACACTGAAGCTTTCTTT
.	TRBD1	TRBV19	TRBJ1-6	CASSIERTGIVDSPLHF	TGTGCCAGTAGCATAGAGCGGACAGGGATTGTCGATTCACCCCTCCACTTT
.	TRBD2	TRBV4-2	TRBJ2-2	CASSQAGTSGRTGELFF	TGTGCCAGCAGCCAAGCCGGGACTAGCGGGAGAACCGGGGAGCTGTTTTTT
.	TRBD1	TRBV28	TRBJ1-2	CASSFGQGTNYGYTF	TGTGCCAGCAGTTTCGGACAGGGAACTAACTATGGCTACACCTTC
.	TRBD1	TRBV27	TRBJ2-1	CASSFGQGTYNEQFF	TGTGCCAGCAGTTTCGGACAGGGTACCTACAATGAGCAGTTCTTC
.	.	TRBV2	TRBJ2-5	CASSEHLHQETQYF	TGTGCCAGCAGTGAACACCTGCACCAAGAGACCCAGTACTTC
.	.	TRBV5-4	TRBJ2-1	CASSLTGGHNEQFF	TGTGCCAGCAGCTTGACGGGGGGCCACAATGAGCAGTTCTTC
.	.	TRBV7-8	TRBJ1-2	CASSPRGGRTNYGYTF	TGTGCCAGCAGCCCGAGGGGGGGGAGGACTAACTATGGCTACACCTTC
.	.	TRBV20-1	TRBJ2-1	CSASLQGEQFF	TGCAGTGCTAGCTTACAGGGTGAGCAGTTCTTC
.	.	TRBV29-1	TRBJ2-3	CSAPLDTRQYF	TGCAGCGCCCCCCTGGACACTAGGCAGTATTTT
.	TRBD2	TRBV29-1	TRBJ2-1	CSVGTSGRAAEQFF	TGCAGCGTTGGGACTAGCGGGAGGGCCGCTGAGCAGTTCTTC
.	TRBD1	TRBV7-6	TRBJ1-6	CASSERQGDNSPLHF	TGTGCCAGCAGCGAGCGACAGGGCGACAATTCACCCCTCCACTTT
.	TRBD2	TRBV18	TRBJ2-2	CASSPRREITGELFF	TGTGCCAGCTCACCACGGCGGGAGATAACCGGGGAGCTGTTTTTT
.	TRBD1	TRBV28	TRBJ1-6	CASSFPGQGSYNSPLHF	TGTGCCAGCAGTTTCCCCGGACAGGGCTCCTATAATTCACCCCTCCACTTT
.	TRBD2	TRBV5-4	TRBJ2-5	CASRPDAVAGGTQYF	TGTGCCAGCAGACCAGATGCGGTAGCGGGAGGGACCCAGTACTTC
.	TRBD1	TRBV7-7	TRBJ2-5	CASSPRTGWGETQYF	TGTGCTAGCAGCCCCCGGACAGGATGGGGGGAGACCCAGTACTTC
.	.	TRBV29-1	TRBJ2-3	CSVEPGTSTDTQYF	TGCAGCGTTGAGCCAGGGACAAGCACAGATACGCAGTATTTT
.	.	TRBV25-1	TRBJ1-3	CASRGDTGNTIYF	TGTGCCAGCAGGGGGGACACAGGAAACACCATATATTTT
.	.	TRBV6-5	TRBJ1-2	CASSSATGANYGYTF	TGTGCCAGCAGTTCCGCGACAGGAGCTAACTATGGCTACACCTTC
.	.	TRBV7-2	TRBJ1-1	CASSFQGNTEAFF	TGTGCCAGCAGCTTCCAGGGGAACACTGAAGCTTTCTTT
once	.	TRBV29-1	TRBJ2-1	CSVVPQGRINEQFF	TGCAGCGTGGTCCCCCAGGGGAGAATCAATGAGCAGTTCTTC
.	.	TRBV23-1	TRBJ2-7	CASSQYRAGTSYEQYF	TGCGCCAGCAGTCAATATCGGGCCGGGACCTCCTACGAGCAGTACTTC
.	TRBD1	TRBV20-1	TRBJ1-2	CSASEDRYYGYTF	TGCAGTGCTAGTGAGGACAGGTATTATGGCTACACCTTC
.	.	TRBV6-6	TRBJ1-4	CASTLFGATNEKLFF	TGTGCCAGCACCCTGTTTGGGGCAACTAATGAAAAACTGTTTTTT
.	.	TRBV28	TRBJ2-3	CATGKGSGTDTQYF	TGTGCCACCGGGAAAGGGAGTGGCACAGATACGCAGTATTTT
.	.	TRBV5-4	TRBJ2-3	CASSLGGGQASTDTQYF	TGTGCCAGCAGCCTCGGAGGTGGGCAGGCCAGCACAGATACGCAGTATTTT
.	.	TRBV30	TRBJ1-5	CAWNPSGGSNQPQHF	TGTGCCTGGAATCCCAGCGGGGGATCCAATCAGCCCCAGCATTTT
once	TRBD2	TRBV6-6	TRBJ2-7	CASSRTSGSNEQYF	TGTGCCAGCAGTAGAACTAGCGGGAGTAACGAGCAGTACTTC
.	.	TRBV7-9	TRBJ2-7	CASSLSGVGAEQYF	TGTGCCAGCAGCTTATCGGGTGTGGGAGCCGAGCAGTACTTC
.	.	TRBV4-1	TRBJ1-6	CASSQVFRGRGPSPLHF	TGCGCCAGCAGCCAAGTCTTCCGGGGCCGCGGCCCCTCACCCCTCCACTTT
.	TRBD1	TRBV5-1	TRBJ1-2	CASSLTGQGAGGYTF	TGCGCCAGCAGCTTGACCGGGCAGGGGGCGGGGGGCTACACCTTC
.	.	TRBV28	TRBJ1-3	CASSNVRGRSGNTIYF	TGTGCCAGCAGCAATGTCCGGGGAAGATCTGGAAACACCATATATTTT
.	.	TRBV11-2	TRBJ2-1	CASSRDSYNEQFF	TGTGCCAGCAGCCGGGACTCTTACAATGAGCAGTTCTTC
.	TRBD2	TRBV2	TRBJ2-2	CASSAGGFGTGELFF	TGTGCCAGCAGCGCGGGAGGATTCGGCACCGGGGAGCTGTTTTTT